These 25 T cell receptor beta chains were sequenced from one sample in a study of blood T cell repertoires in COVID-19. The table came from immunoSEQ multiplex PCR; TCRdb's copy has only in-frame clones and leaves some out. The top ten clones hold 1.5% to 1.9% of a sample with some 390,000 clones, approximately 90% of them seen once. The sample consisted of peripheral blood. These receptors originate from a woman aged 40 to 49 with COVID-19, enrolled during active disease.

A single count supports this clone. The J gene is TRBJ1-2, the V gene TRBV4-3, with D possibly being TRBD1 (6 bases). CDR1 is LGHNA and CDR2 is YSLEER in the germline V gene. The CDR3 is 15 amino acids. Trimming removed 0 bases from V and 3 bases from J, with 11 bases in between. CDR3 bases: TGCGCCAGCAGCCAAGAACGGGGACATGACTATGGCTACACCTTC. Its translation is CASSQERGHDYGYTF.

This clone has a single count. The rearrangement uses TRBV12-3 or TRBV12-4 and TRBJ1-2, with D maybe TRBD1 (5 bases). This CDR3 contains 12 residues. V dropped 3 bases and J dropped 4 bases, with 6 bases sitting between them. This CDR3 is CASSLDTYGYTF. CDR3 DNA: TGTGCCAGCAGTTTGGACACCTATGGCTACACCTTC.

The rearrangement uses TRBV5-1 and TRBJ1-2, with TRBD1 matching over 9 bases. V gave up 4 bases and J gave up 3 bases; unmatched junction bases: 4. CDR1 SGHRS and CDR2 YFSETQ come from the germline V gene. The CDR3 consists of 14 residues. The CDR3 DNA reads TGCGCCAGCAGCACCGGGACAGGGCACTATGGCTACACCTTC. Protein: CASSTGTGHYGYTF. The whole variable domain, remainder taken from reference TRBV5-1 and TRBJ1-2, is KAGVTQTPRYLIKTRGQQVTLSCSPISGHRSVSWYQQTPGQGLQFLFEYFSETQRNKGNFPGRFSGRQFSNSRSEMNVSTLELGDSALYLCASSTGTGHYGYTFGSGTRLTVV.

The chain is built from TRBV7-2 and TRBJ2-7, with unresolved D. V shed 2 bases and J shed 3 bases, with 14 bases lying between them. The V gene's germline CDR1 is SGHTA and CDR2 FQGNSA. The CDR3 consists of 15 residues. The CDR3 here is CASSLSWQAHYEQYF. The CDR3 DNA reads TGTGCCAGCAGCTTAAGTTGGCAGGCCCACTACGAGCAGTACTTC.

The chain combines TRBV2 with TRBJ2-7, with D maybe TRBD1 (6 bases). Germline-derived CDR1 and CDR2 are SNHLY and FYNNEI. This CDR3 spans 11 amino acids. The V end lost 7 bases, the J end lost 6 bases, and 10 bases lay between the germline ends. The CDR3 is CASIRGFEQYF. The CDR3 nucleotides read TGTGCCAGCATCAGGGGATTCGAGCAGTACTTC.

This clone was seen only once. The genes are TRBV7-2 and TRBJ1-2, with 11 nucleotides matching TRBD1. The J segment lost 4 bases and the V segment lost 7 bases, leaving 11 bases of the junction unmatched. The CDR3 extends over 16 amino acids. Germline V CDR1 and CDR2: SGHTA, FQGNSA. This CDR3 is CASTRNRDRGVYGYTF. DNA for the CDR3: TGTGCCAGCACCCGTAATCGGGACAGGGGGGTCTATGGCTACACCTTC. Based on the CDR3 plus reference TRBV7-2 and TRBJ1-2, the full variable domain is GAGVSQSPSNKVTEKGKDVELRCDPISGHTALYWYRQSLGQGLEFLIYFQGNSAPDKSGLPSDRFSAERTGGSVSTLTIQRTQQEDSAVYLCASTRNRDRGVYGYTFGSGTRLTVV.

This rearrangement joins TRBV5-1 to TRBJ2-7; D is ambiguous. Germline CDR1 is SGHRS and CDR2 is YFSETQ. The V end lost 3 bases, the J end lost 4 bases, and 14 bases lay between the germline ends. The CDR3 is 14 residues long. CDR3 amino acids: CASSSQSRSYEQYF. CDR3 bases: TGCGCCAGCAGCTCCCAGTCCAGGTCTTACGAGCAGTACTTC. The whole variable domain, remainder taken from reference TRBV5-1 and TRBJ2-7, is KAGVTQTPRYLIKTRGQQVTLSCSPISGHRSVSWYQQTPGQGLQFLFEYFSETQRNKGNFPGRFSGRQFSNSRSEMNVSTLELGDSALYLCASSSQSRSYEQYFGPGTRLTVT.

In nucleotides, the CDR3 is TGTGCCAGCAGTTACGACAGGGACACTGAAGCTTTCTTT. As protein: CASSYDRDTEAFF. V and J are TRBV6-5 and TRBJ1-1, with TRBD1 matching over 7 bases. Losses at the gene ends were 2 bases for V and 3 bases for J; bases not matched to a gene: 0. The CDR3 contains 13 residues. The germline gives CDR1 MNHEY, CDR2 SVGAGI.

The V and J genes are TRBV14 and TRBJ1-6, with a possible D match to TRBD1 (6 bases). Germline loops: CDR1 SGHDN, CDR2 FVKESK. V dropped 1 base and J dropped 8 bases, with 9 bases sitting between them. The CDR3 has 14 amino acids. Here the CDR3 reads CASSQGTAYSPLHF. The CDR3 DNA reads TGTGCCAGCAGCCAAGGGACAGCATATTCACCCCTCCACTTT.

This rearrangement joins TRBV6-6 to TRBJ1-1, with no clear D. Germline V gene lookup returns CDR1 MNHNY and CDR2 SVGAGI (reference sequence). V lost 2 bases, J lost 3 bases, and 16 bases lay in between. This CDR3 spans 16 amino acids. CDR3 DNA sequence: TGTGCCAGCAGTTACATGGGCGGGCAGTCTGACACTGAAGCTTTCTTT. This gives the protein CASSYMGGQSDTEAFF.

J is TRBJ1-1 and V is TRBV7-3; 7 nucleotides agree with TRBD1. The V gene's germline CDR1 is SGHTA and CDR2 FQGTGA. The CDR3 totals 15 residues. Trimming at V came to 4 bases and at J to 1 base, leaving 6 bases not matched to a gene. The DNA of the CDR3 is TGTGCCAGCAGCTATATCGCAGGGGGGAACACTGAAGCTTTCTTT. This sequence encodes CASSYIAGGNTEAFF.

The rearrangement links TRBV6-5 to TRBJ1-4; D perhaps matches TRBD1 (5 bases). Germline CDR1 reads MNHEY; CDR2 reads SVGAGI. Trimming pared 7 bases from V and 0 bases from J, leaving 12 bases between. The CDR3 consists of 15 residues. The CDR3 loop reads CASTHRGATNEKLFF. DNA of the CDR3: TGTGCCAGCACCCACCGGGGGGCAACTAATGAAAAACTGTTTTTT.

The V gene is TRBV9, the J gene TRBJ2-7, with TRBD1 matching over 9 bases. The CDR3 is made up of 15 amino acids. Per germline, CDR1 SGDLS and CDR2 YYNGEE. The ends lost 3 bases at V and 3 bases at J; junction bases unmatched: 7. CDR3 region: CASSEGQGIYYEQYF. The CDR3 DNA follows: TGTGCCAGCAGCGAGGGACAGGGAATTTACTACGAGCAGTACTTC.

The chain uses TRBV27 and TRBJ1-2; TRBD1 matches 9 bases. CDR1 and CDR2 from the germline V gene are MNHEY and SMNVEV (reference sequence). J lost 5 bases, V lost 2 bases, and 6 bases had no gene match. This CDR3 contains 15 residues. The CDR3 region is CASSLGTGPLYGYTF. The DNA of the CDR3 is TGTGCCAGCAGTTTAGGGACAGGGCCATTATATGGCTACACCTTC.

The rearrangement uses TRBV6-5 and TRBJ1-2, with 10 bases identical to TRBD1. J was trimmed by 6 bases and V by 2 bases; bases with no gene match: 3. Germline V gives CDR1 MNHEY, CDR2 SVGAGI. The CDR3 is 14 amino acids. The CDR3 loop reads CASSYLGQGDGYTF. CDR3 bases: TGTGCCAGCAGTTACCTCGGACAGGGGGATGGCTACACCTTC.

CDR3 region: CAISDPWAGGPWNEQFF. As DNA, the CDR3 is TGTGCCATCAGTGACCCCTGGGCGGGAGGGCCCTGGAATGAGCAGTTCTTC. The chain links TRBV10-3 to TRBJ2-1, with 9 nucleotides matching TRBD2. This CDR3 has 17 residues. V shed 3 bases and J 7 bases; nucleotides not matched to a gene: 13. Germline V lookup: CDR1 ENHRY, CDR2 SYGVKD.

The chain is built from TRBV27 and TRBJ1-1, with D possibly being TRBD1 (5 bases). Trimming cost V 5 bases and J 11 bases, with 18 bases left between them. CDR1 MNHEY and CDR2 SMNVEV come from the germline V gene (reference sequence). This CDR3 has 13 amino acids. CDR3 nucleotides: TGTGCCAGCAGTCGCAGCGTCCAGGGTTTGGCTTTCTTT. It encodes CASSRSVQGLAFF.

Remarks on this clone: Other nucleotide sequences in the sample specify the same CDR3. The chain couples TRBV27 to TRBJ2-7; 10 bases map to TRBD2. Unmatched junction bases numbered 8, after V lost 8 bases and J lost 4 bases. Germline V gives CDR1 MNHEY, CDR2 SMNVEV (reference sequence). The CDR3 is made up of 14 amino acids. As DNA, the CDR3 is TGTGCCAGCCGGACAGCGGGAGGGCCTTACGAGCAGTACTTC. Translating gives CASRTAGGPYEQYF.

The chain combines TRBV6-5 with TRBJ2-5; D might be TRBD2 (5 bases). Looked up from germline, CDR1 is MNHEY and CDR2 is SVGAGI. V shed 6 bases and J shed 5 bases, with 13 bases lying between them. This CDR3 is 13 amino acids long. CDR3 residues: CASRPSGSETQYF. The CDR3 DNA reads TGTGCCAGCAGGCCTTCGGGGTCCGAGACCCAGTACTTC.

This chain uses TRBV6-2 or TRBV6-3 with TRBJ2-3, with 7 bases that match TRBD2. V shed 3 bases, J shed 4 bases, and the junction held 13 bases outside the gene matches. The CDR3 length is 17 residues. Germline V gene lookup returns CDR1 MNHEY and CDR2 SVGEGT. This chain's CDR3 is CASSYLWAGDGADTQYF. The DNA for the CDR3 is TGTGCCAGCAGTTATCTTTGGGCGGGAGACGGGGCAGATACGCAGTATTTT.

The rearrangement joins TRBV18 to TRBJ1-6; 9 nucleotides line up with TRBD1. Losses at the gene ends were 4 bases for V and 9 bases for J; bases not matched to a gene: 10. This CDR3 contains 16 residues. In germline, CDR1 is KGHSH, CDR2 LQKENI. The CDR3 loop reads CASSLGGQGYGSPLHF. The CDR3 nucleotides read TGTGCCAGCTCACTTGGAGGACAGGGGTATGGTTCACCCCTCCACTTT.

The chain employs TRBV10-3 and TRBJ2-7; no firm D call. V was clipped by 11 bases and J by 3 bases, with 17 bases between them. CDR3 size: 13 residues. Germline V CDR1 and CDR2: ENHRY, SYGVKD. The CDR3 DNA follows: TGTGCCCCGGATCCACTCAGGCGCTACGAGCAGTACTTC. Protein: CAPDPLRRYEQYF.

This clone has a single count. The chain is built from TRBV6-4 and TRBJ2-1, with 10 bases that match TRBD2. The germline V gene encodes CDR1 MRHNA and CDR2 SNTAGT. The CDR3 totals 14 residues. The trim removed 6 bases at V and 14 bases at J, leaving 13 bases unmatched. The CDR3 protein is CASRINSGGYHEFF. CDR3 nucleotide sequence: TGTGCCAGCAGAATAAATAGCGGGGGGTATCATGAGTTCTTC.

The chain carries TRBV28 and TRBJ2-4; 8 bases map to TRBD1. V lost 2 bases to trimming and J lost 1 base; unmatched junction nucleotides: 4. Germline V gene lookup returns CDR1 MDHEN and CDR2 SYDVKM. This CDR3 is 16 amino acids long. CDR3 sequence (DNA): TGTGCCAGCAGTTTACCCAGGGGGCAGGCCAAAAACATTCAGTACTTC. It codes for CASSLPRGQAKNIQYF.

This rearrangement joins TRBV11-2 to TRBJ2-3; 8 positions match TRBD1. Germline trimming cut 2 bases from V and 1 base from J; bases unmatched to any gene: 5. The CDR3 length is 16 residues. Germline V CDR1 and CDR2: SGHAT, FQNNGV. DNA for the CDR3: TGTGCCAGCAGCTTATATCACAGGGGGGGCACAGATACGCAGTATTTT. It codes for CASSLYHRGGTDTQYF.